The source of this T cell receptor (beta chain) is a study of shared clonotypes between healthy human individuals. Turning to this clone: The antigen remains undetermined.

This CDR3 is 14 amino acids long. Germline V CDR1 and CDR2: SGHVS, FNYEAQ. V was cut by 5 bases and J by 4 bases, with 15 bases left in between. Findings and limits, study-wide: The expectation was that sequencing depth would affect clonotype sharing among donors.

The donors were adults (healthy and HIV-negative) with no recent acute infections or vaccinations. About 83 million PBMCs served as the genomic DNA source for unsorted samples. Clones were sequenced by immunoSEQ multiplex PCR, and TCRdb holds only the in-frame ones, with some missing. The sample gives more than 450,000 clones, approximately 85% of which show up once; 10% to 15% is in the top ten. The sequence was collected from a woman aged 40 to 50 in good health. Some clones in this sample may be carry-over from other donors' samples. The V gene is TRBV7-6, the J gene TRBJ2-7, with D perhaps matching TRBD1 or TRBD2 (6 bases each). The sequencing input was PBMCs. The CDR3 region is CASSQTGGRYEQYF. As DNA, the CDR3 is TGTGCCAGCAGCCAGACCGGGGGCCGGTACGAGCAGTACTTC.